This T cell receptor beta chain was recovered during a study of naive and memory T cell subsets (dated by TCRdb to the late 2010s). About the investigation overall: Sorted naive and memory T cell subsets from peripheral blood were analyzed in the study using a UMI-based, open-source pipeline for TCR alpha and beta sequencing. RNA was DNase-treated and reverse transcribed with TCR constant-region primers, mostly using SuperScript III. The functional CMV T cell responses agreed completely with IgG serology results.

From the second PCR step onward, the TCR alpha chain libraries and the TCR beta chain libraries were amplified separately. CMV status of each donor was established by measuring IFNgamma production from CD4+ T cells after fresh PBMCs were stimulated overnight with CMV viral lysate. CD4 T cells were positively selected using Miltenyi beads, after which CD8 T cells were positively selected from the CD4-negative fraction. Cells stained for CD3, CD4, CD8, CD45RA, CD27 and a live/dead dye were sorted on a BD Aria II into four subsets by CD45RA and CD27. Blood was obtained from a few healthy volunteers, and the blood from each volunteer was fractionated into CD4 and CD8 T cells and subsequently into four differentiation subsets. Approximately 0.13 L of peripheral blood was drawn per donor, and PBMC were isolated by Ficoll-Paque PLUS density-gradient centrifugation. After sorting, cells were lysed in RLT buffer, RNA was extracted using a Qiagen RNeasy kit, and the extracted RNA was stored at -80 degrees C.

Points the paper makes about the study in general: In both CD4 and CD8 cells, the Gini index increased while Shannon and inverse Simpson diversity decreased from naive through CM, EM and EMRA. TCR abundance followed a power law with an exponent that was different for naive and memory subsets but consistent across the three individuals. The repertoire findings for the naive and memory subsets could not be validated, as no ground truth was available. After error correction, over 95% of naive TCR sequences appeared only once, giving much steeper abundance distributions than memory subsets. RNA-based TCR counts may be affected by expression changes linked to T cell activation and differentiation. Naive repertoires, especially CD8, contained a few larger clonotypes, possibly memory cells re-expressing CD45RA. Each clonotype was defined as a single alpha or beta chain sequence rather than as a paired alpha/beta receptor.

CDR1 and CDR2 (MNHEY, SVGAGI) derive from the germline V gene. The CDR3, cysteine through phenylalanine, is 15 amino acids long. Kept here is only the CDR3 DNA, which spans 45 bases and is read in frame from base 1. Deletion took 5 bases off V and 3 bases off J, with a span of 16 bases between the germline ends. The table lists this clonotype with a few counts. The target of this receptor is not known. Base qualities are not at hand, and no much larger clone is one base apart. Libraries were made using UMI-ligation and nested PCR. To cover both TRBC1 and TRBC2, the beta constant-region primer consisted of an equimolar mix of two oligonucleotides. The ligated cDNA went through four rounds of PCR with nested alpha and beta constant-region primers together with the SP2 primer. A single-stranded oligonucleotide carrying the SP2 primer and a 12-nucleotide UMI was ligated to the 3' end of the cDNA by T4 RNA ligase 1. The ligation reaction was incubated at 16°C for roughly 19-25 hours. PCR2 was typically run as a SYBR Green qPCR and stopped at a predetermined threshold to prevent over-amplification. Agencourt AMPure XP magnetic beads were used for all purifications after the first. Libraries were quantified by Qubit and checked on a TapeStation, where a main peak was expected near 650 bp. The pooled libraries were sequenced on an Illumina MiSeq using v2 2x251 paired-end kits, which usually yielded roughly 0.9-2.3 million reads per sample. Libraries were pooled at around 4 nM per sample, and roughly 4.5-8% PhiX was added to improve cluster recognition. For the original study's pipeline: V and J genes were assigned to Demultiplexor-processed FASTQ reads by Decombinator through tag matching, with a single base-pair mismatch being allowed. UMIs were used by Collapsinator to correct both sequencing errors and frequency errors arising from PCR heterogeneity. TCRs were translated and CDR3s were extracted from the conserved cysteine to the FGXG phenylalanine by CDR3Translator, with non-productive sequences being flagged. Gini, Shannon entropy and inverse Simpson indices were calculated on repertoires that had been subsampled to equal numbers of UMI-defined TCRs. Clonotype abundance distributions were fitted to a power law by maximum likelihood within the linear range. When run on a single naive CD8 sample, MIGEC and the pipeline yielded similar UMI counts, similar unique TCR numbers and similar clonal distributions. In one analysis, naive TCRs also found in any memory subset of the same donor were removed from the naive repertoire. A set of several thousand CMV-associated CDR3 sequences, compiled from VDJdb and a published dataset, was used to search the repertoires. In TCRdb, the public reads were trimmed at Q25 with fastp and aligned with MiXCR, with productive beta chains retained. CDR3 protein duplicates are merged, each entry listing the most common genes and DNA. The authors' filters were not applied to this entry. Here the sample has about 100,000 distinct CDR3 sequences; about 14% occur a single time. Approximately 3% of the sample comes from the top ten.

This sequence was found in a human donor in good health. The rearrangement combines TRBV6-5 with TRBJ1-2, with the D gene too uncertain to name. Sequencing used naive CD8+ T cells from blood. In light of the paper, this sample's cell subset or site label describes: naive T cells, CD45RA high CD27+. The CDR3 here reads CASSHLMLGDYGYTF. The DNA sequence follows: TGTGCCAGCAGTCATTTGATGTTGGGCGACTATGGCTACACCTTC.